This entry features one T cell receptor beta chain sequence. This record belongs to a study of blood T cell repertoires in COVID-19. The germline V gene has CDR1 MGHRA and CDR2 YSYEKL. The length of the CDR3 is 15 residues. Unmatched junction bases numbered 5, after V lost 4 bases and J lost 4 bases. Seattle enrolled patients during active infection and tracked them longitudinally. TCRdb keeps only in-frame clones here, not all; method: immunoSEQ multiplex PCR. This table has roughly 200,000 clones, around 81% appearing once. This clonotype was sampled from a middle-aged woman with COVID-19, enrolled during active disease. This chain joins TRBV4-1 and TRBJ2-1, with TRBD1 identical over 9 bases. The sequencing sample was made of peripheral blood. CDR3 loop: CASSPTGGAYNEQFF. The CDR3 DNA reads TGCGCCAGCAGCCCTACAGGGGGCGCGTACAATGAGCAGTTCTTC.